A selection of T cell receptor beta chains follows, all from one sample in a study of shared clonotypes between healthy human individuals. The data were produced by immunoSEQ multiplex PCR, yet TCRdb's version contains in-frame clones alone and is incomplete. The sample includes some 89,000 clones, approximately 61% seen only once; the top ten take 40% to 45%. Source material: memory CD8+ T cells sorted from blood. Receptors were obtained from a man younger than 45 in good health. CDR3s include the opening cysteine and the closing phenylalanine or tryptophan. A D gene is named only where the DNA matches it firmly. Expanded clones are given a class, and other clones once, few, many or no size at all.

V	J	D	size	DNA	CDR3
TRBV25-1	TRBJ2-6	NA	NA	TGTGCCAGCAGTGCCGAGGGGAGTTTGAGCTCTGGGGCCAACGTCCTGACTTTC	CASSAEGSLSSGANVLTF
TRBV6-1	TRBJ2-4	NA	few	TGTGCCAGCAGTGAAGCGTGGGTTGGGGACATTCAGTACTTC	CASSEAWVGDIQYF
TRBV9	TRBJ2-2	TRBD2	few	TGTGCCAGCAGCGCCGGTCGGACTAGCGCGAACACCGGGGAGCTGTTTTTT	CASSAGRTSANTGELFF
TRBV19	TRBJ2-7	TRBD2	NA	TGTGCCAGTAGTATAAGGCTAGCGGGCCTCTACGAGCAGTACTTC	CASSIRLAGLYEQYF
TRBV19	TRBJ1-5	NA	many	TGTGCCAGTAGTATACCAGGGGTCGGTCAGCCCCAGCATTTT	CASSIPGVGQPQHF
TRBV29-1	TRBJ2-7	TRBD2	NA	TGCAGCGTTGGGAGCGGGAGAGGCTACGAGCAGTACTTC	CSVGSGRGYEQYF
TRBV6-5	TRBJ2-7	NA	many	TGTGCCAGCAGGTCGACGAGCTACGAGCAGTACTTC	CASRSTSYEQYF
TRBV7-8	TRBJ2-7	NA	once	TGTGCCAGCAGCACTCGGACTAAGCTCTACGAGCAGTACTTC	CASSTRTKLYEQYF
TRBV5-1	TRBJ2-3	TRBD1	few	TGCGCCAGCAGCTTCGGGACAGCCACAGATACGCAGTATTTT	CASSFGTATDTQYF
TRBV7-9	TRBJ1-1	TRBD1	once	TGTGCCAGCAGCCTCGCTCAGGGGGGGACCTCTGAAGCTTTCTTT	CASSLAQGGTSEAFF
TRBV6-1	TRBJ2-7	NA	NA	TGTGCCAGCAGAAACGACGTCGGTTCTCCGTACTTC	CASRNDVGSPYF
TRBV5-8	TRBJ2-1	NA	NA	TGTGCCAGCAGCTTGGTGACTGGTCCTTACAATGAGCAGTTCTTC	CASSLVTGPYNEQFF
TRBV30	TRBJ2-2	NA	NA	TGTGCCTGGACCCCATACAGGGAGATCGGGGAGCTGTTTTTT	CAWTPYREIGELFF